These 26 T cell receptor beta chains came from one sample sequenced in a study of blood T cell repertoires in COVID-19. Generated by immunoSEQ multiplex PCR, the TCRdb table keeps only in-frame clones and is missing some. The repertoire holds about 200,000 clones, with roughly 84% as singletons. The sequenced sample was PBMCs or T cells enriched from blood (not recorded which). The source of these receptors is a man aged 40-50 years who had recovered from COVID-19.

This clone has a count of ten or more. This rearrangement joins TRBV6-4 to TRBJ2-3, with TRBD2 matching over 8 bases. Per the germline V gene, CDR1 is MRHNA and CDR2 is SNTAGT. The CDR3 covers 16 residues. V lost 3 bases to trimming and J lost 0 bases; unmatched junction nucleotides: 5. DNA of the CDR3: TGTGCCAGCAGTGAGGCCAGCGGGGGCAGCACAGATACGCAGTATTTT. As protein: CASSEASGGSTDTQYF.

The chain uses TRBV5-1 and TRBJ1-1; TRBD1 matches 8 bases. From germline, CDR1 is SGHRS and CDR2 YFSETQ. V lost 4 bases to trimming and J lost 7 bases; unmatched junction nucleotides: 6. The CDR3 consists of 13 residues. CDR3 in amino acids: CASSTSGTGEAFF. The DNA of the CDR3 is TGCGCCAGCAGCACGTCCGGGACAGGTGAAGCTTTCTTT.

The V and J genes are TRBV6-5 and TRBJ1-5, with D maybe TRBD1 (6 bases). CDR1 and CDR2 (germline): MNHEY, SVGAGI. This CDR3 region has 15 residues. V was shortened by 6 bases and J by 6 bases, with 18 bases between the two germline ends. The CDR3: CASRFTGSGRQPQHF. The CDR3 bases are TGTGCCAGCAGATTCACAGGGTCGGGACGTCAGCCCCAGCATTTT.

The chain combines TRBV6-5 with TRBJ1-3; TRBD1 matches 10 bases. V lost 6 bases to trimming and J lost 0 bases; unmatched junction nucleotides: 2. The length of the CDR3 is 15 residues. Germline CDR1 is MNHEY and CDR2 is SVGAGI. This CDR3 reads CASSGQGGSGNTIYF. The CDR3 coding sequence is TGTGCCAGCAGCGGACAGGGGGGCTCTGGAAACACCATATATTTT.

J is TRBJ2-1 and V is TRBV7-9; D call uncertain. V lost 5 bases to trimming and J lost 9 bases, with 14 bases between them. CDR3 length: 13 residues. The V gene's germline CDR1 is SEHNR and CDR2 FQNEAQ (reference sequence). DNA of the CDR3: TGTGCCAGCAGCCGAGAAGGAGCGCTTGAGCAGTTCTTC. Translation gives CASSREGALEQFF.

V is TRBV19 and J is TRBJ1-1, with 10 bases that match TRBD1. This CDR3 is 15 amino acids long. Germline loops: CDR1 LNHDA, CDR2 SQIVND (reference sequence). V dropped 5 bases and J dropped 3; count of bases not matched to a gene: 6. CDR3 coding DNA: TGTGCCAGTAGTTTATCGGACAGGGGGTACACTGAAGCTTTCTTT. Its translation: CASSLSDRGYTEAFF.

The chain carries TRBV7-8 and TRBJ2-1; TRBD1 aligns across 11 bases. This CDR3 is built from 14 residues. Trimming took 4 bases from V and 6 from J; bases not matched to a gene: 2. CDR1 and CDR2 (germline): SGHVS, FQNEAQ. CDR3 sequence reads: CASSSGTGGNEQFF. CDR3 DNA: TGTGCCAGCAGCTCCGGGACAGGGGGCAATGAGCAGTTCTTC.

The CDR3 sequence is CASSSRNQGGDTGELFF. CDR3 nucleotides: TGTGCCAGCAGCTCCCGTAATCAGGGAGGGGACACCGGGGAGCTGTTTTTT. The chain uses TRBV7-9 and TRBJ2-2; TRBD2 matches at 7 bases. Trimming removed 4 bases from V and 3 bases from J; junction bases left unmatched: 11. This CDR3 comprises 17 residues. Germline CDR1 and CDR2: SEHNR and FQNEAQ (reference sequence).

This chain links TRBV28 with TRBJ1-4; 7 nucleotides line up with TRBD1. The germline V gene encodes CDR1 MDHEN and CDR2 SYDVKM. The CDR3 covers 15 residues. V was clipped by 4 bases and J by 8 bases; unmatched bases: 10. The CDR3 coding sequence is TGTGCCAGCAGTTCCTCAGGGGGTCTGGGGGAAAAACTGTTTTTT. Its protein is CASSSSGGLGEKLFF.

V and J are TRBV5-1 and TRBJ1-1; no clear D gene. Germline assignment: CDR1 SGHRS and CDR2 YFSETQ. The V and J ends lost 2 bases and 1 base respectively, with 12 bases between them. This CDR3 region has 15 residues. The CDR3: CASSLGGAGNTEAFF. DNA for the CDR3: TGCGCCAGCAGCTTAGGAGGCGCGGGGAACACTGAAGCTTTCTTT.

As regards this clone: This may arise from a read error, as a much more abundant clone is one base away. The sample holds other DNA sequences that translate to the same CDR3. This chain uses TRBV2 with TRBJ1-5; 10 bases fit TRBD1. The junction had 1 base not matched to a gene; V was cut back by 6 bases and J by 2 bases. The CDR3 extends over 14 amino acids. Germline loops: CDR1 SNHLY, CDR2 FYNNEI. The CDR3 here is CASSGTGGNQPQHF. Written as DNA, the CDR3 is TGTGCCAGCAGCGGGACAGGGGGCAATCAGCCCCAGCATTTT. The whole variable domain, filled in from reference TRBV2 and TRBJ1-5, reads EPEVTQTPSHQVTQMGQEVILRCVPISNHLYFYWYRQILGQKVEFLVSFYNNEISEKSEIFDDQFSVERPDGSNFTLKIRSTKLEDSAMYFCASSGTGGNQPQHFGDGTRLSIL.

In nucleotides, the CDR3 is TGTGCCAGCAGATTAGAACAGCGGAGCAATTCACCCCTCCACTTT. This translates into CASRLEQRSNSPLHF. The V call is TRBV27, the J call TRBJ1-6; D call uncertain. Germline CDR1 reads MNHEY; CDR2 reads SMNVEV (reference sequence). The CDR3 sequence is 15 residues long. Between the trimmed V and J ends, which lost 6 bases and 7 bases, there was a span of 16 bases.

The chain links TRBV9 to TRBJ1-4, with a weak D call TRBD1 (6 bases). CDR3 length: 17 residues. In germline, CDR1 is SGDLS, CDR2 YYNGEE. Trimming took off 3 bases at V and 2 bases at J, with 17 bases between the two ends. CDR3 sequence (DNA): TGTGCCAGCAGCGAGGGACACTGTATAGCGACTAATGAAAAACTGTTTTTT. Protein: CASSEGHCIATNEKLFF.

The chain recombines TRBV21-1 with TRBJ1-1; the DNA was not compared with TRBD1, the D call given in the table. TRBV21-1 is a listed pseudogene. The CDR3 length is 16 residues. The CDR3 coding sequence is TGTGCCAGCAGCCCCGCTAGGGGGTGGAGGAACACTGAAGCTTTCTTT. Translated: CASSPARGWRNTEAFF.

The chain carries TRBV10-3 and TRBJ2-1, with 10 nucleotides matching TRBD2. Germline trimming cut 10 bases from V and 5 bases from J; bases unmatched to any gene: 8. The CDR3 spans 14 residues. Germline lookup yields CDR1 ENHRY and CDR2 SYGVKD. This CDR3 reads CATKGLAENNEQFF. The DNA for the CDR3 is TGTGCCACGAAAGGACTAGCGGAGAACAATGAGCAGTTCTTC.

The rearrangement joins TRBV28 to TRBJ1-2; TRBD1 is a possible D gene (5 bases). This CDR3 has 13 amino acids. Germline V gene lookup returns CDR1 MDHEN and CDR2 SYDVKM. Trimming took off 7 bases at V and 7 bases at J, with 16 bases between the two ends. This CDR3 is CASTPWAGPGYTF. The CDR3 DNA reads TGTGCCAGCACCCCATGGGCAGGGCCTGGCTACACCTTC.

This clone was seen a single time. The chain links TRBV20-1 to TRBJ1-2; 7 positions match TRBD1. The V gene's germline CDR1 is DFQATT and CDR2 SNEGSKA (reference sequence). Germline trimming cut 3 bases from V and 0 bases from J; bases unmatched to any gene: 7. The CDR3 is made up of 15 amino acids. The CDR3 spells CSASLGGLTNYGYTF. DNA of the CDR3: TGCAGTGCTAGTTTAGGGGGCCTAACTAACTATGGCTACACCTTC.

V gene TRBV6-5 combines with J gene TRBJ2-5, with D tentatively TRBD1 (5 bases). Trimming removed 2 bases at V and 4 bases at J, with 5 bases between. The CDR3 is 12 amino acids. The germline gives CDR1 MNHEY, CDR2 SVGAGI. CDR3 amino acids: CASSYRGETQYF. The DNA of the CDR3 is TGTGCCAGCAGTTACAGGGGAGAGACCCAGTACTTC.

This clone was seen more than once but under ten times. The V gene is TRBV7-6, the J gene TRBJ2-7, with D perhaps TRBD1 (6 bases). In germline, CDR1 is SGHVS, CDR2 FNYEAQ. This CDR3 spans 15 amino acids. The V gene lost 5 bases and the J gene lost 1 base, with 15 bases spanning the gap. The DNA for the CDR3 is TGTGCCAGCAGCCCTCGGACAGAGAAATCCTACGAGCAGTACTTC. Translation: CASSPRTEKSYEQYF.

The V gene is TRBV7-6, the J gene TRBJ1-6, with 9 nucleotides matching TRBD1. J was trimmed by 10 bases and V by 4 bases; bases with no gene match: 8. The germline gives CDR1 SGHVS, CDR2 FNYEAQ. The CDR3 contains 15 residues. For the CDR3, the DNA is TGTGCCAGCAGCTCCAAAGGCGGGACAGGGTCACCCCTCCACTTT. This encodes CASSSKGGTGSPLHF.

The chain combines TRBV2 with TRBJ2-3; D perhaps matches TRBD2 (6 bases). CDR3 length: 16 residues. V was trimmed by 4 bases and J by 0 bases, leaving 14 bases between them. Germline V CDR1 and CDR2: SNHLY, FYNNEI. The CDR3 region has the DNA TGTGCCAGCAGTGGGGCCCTAGCGATGAGCACAGATACGCAGTATTTT. Protein sequence: CASSGALAMSTDTQYF.

This clone was seen more than once but under ten times. V and J are TRBV19 and TRBJ1-6; TRBD1 matches at 10 bases. Losses at the gene ends were 2 bases for V and 0 bases for J; bases not matched to a gene: 7. Per the germline V gene, CDR1 is LNHDA and CDR2 is SQIVND (reference sequence). The CDR3 is 19 amino acids. CDR3 loop: CASSIMGQGTYSYNSPLHF. The CDR3 DNA reads TGTGCCAGTAGTATAATGGGACAGGGGACGTACTCCTATAATTCACCCCTCCACTTT.

The chain couples TRBV5-1 to TRBJ1-3; 8 nucleotides line up with TRBD1. This CDR3 has 14 amino acids. Germline V gives CDR1 SGHRS, CDR2 YFSETQ. J lost 1 base, V lost 4 bases, and 1 base had no gene match. CDR3 region: CASSRTGSGNTIYF. CDR3 bases: TGCGCCAGCAGCCGGACAGGGTCTGGAAACACCATATATTTT.

In nucleotides, the CDR3 is TGTGCCAGCAGCTGGGACAGGGCGTGGGAAGATACGCAGTATTTT. Translated, it gives CASSWDRAWEDTQYF. V and J are TRBV5-4 and TRBJ2-3; 9 bases agree with TRBD1. The V and J ends lost 3 bases and 5 bases, in that order; junction bases with no gene match: 7. The germline CDR1 and CDR2 sequences are SGHNT and YYREEE (reference sequence). The CDR3 runs 15 residues.

The gene calls are TRBV6-4 and TRBJ1-5, with 7 positions matching TRBD1. CDR1 is MRHNA and CDR2 is SNTAGT in the germline V gene. The J segment lost 6 bases and the V segment lost 4 bases, leaving 6 bases of the junction unmatched. This CDR3 spans 14 amino acids. CDR3 sequence (DNA): TGTGCCAGCAGTGTGACAGGGATGGGTCAGCCCCAGCATTTT. The encoded protein is CASSVTGMGQPQHF.

This chain joins TRBV4-1 and TRBJ1-4, with D uncertain. Trimming left V 0 bases short and J 0 bases short, with 17 bases between. The length of the CDR3 is 19 residues. CDR1 MGHRA and CDR2 YSYEKL come from the germline V gene. CDR3 in amino acids: CASSQDVSGSFATNEKLFF. The CDR3 DNA sequence: TGCGCCAGCAGCCAAGATGTCAGCGGCAGCTTTGCAACTAATGAAAAACTGTTTTTT.